The rows below give T cell receptor beta chains drawn from one sample of a study of blood T cell repertoires in COVID-19. Profiling relied on immunoSEQ multiplex PCR, and the TCRdb table lists in-frame clones only, not all of them. The sample shows just under 65,000 clones, under 80% of them seen only once. The sequencing input was peripheral blood. These receptors were obtained from a human donor in a cohort sampled during active COVID-19. Each CDR3 is given with its conserved first and last residue. The D gene is left open where the match is weak. Clone size is shown for a subset of rows, as once, few, many or a class of expanded clone.

d_gene	abundance	j_gene	v_gene	CDR3nt	CDR3aa
TRBD2	NA	TRBJ2-3	TRBV6-1	TGTGCCAGCAGTGCGTTGGCGCGGGGGGGCACAGATACGCAGTATTTT	CASSALARGGTDTQYF
NA	NA	TRBJ2-5	TRBV10-2	TGCGCCACCTCAAAAGGCCCAGGGAGGGAGACCCAGTACTTC	CATSKGPGRETQYF
TRBD1	few	TRBJ1-6	TRBV6-6	TGTGCCAGCAGTCGGACAGGGGGAGGCTCCTATAATTCACCCCTCCACTTT	CASSRTGGGSYNSPLHF
TRBD2	once	TRBJ2-3	TRBV3-1/TRBV3-2	TGTGCCAGCAGCCGGTCTAGCGGGGGGGCCTCAGATACGCAGTATTTT	CASSRSSGGASDTQYF
NA	NA	TRBJ2-3	TRBV9	TGTGCCAGCAGCGCCATAGCGGCGGGCACAGATACGCAGTATTTT	CASSAIAAGTDTQYF
TRBD2	NA	TRBJ2-5	TRBV6-4	TGTGCCAGCAGTCGGACTAGCGGAGAGACCCAGTACTTC	CASSRTSGETQYF
NA	few	TRBJ2-4	TRBV9	TGTGCCAGCAGCGTAGCTTCGAGCTTAGGGGACATTCAGTACTTC	CASSVASSLGDIQYF
TRBD1	NA	TRBJ1-1	TRBV3-1/TRBV3-2	TGTGCCAGCAGCCCACCACCACAGGGGAGGACTGAAGCTTTCTTT	CASSPPPQGRTEAFF
NA	NA	TRBJ2-2	TRBV4-3	TGCGCCAGCAGCCAAGATAGGGGCACCGGGGAGCTGTTTTTT	CASSQDRGTGELFF
NA	NA	TRBJ1-3	TRBV3-1/TRBV3-2	TGTGCCAGCAGCATCGGGGGGGGAAACACCATATATTTT	CASSIGGGNTIYF
TRBD1	NA	TRBJ1-2	TRBV4-1	TGCGCCAGCAGCCAAGATCTGGTAGGACAGGGGATATTTAGCGGCTACACCTTC	CASSQDLVGQGIFSGYTF
NA	NA	TRBJ1-3	TRBV6-5	TGTGCCAGCAGTTACAGCACACAGGGTCCAGGAAACACCATATATTTT	CASSYSTQGPGNTIYF
TRBD1	NA	TRBJ2-7	TRBV7-3	TGTGCCAGCAGCACCATTACAGGGGACGAGCAGTACTTC	CASSTITGDEQYF
NA	few	TRBJ1-4	TRBV6-6	TGTGCCAGCAGTGAGACAGGAGGTGGTGAAAAACTGTTTTTT	CASSETGGGEKLFF
NA	NA	TRBJ1-4	TRBV30	TGTGCCTGGAGAGCGGGGCAGGGGAATGAAAAACTGTTTTTT	CAWRAGQGNEKLFF
NA	NA	TRBJ1-2	TRBV30	TGTGCCTGGAGTGTGCCAACAGGGTTGGGTGGCTACACCTTC	CAWSVPTGLGGYTF
NA	NA	TRBJ2-7	TRBV19	TGTGCCAGTAGTATTCCAGGTACCTACGAGCAGTACTTC	CASSIPGTYEQYF
TRBD2	NA	TRBJ2-5	TRBV7-6	TGTGCCAGCAGCCCAACTAGCGCAGAGACCCAGTACTTC	CASSPTSAETQYF
NA	NA	TRBJ2-5	TRBV14	TGTGCCAGCAGCCCCACAGGGAAGATAGAGACCCAGTACTTC	CASSPTGKIETQYF
NA	once	TRBJ2-3	TRBV28	TGTGCCAGCAGTATAGGAGGTTTGAGCACAGATACGCAGTATTTT	CASSIGGLSTDTQYF
NA	NA	TRBJ1-1	TRBV18	TGTGCCAGCTCACCAACGACAGTGAACACTGAAGCTTTCTTT	CASSPTTVNTEAFF
NA	many	TRBJ2-3	TRBV5-4	TGTGCCAGCAGCTTGGTGGGGGCCGCAGATACGCAGTATTTT	CASSLVGAADTQYF
TRBD1	NA	TRBJ1-2	TRBV5-1	TGCGCCAGCAGCTTGGAAATACAGGGGGCTTCCTATGGCTACACCTTC	CASSLEIQGASYGYTF
TRBD2	NA	TRBJ2-5	TRBV5-1	TGCGCCAGCAGCTTGACCCACTACGGACTAGACCAAGAGACCCAGTACTTC	CASSLTHYGLDQETQYF